Each of the 30 T cell receptor beta chains below was sequenced from the same sample in a study of radiotherapy plus CTLA-4 blockade in lung cancer. Libraries were prepared by immunoSEQ multiplex PCR; TCRdb keeps only in-frame clonotypes and omits some of them. This table has some 49,000 clones, about 85% appearing once. This sample comprised peripheral blood, obtained from a patient treated with radiotherapy plus ipilimumab. The origin of the receptors is a human donor with non-small cell lung cancer whose response to radiotherapy plus ipilimumab could not be evaluated.

V is TRBV4-2 and J is TRBJ2-1, with 10 bases fitting TRBD2. CDR1 and CDR2 (germline): LGHNA, YNFKEQ. V trimming: 1 base; J trimming: 7 bases; junction bases outside the gene matches: 7. The CDR3 is 16 residues long. The CDR3: CASSQVGLAGDNEQFF. The CDR3 DNA sequence: TGTGCCAGCAGCCAAGTAGGGCTAGCGGGAGATAATGAGCAGTTCTTC.

The chain joins TRBV5-1 to TRBJ2-1, with 7 positions matching TRBD2. The length of the CDR3 is 17 residues. V lost 4 bases and J lost 1; bases outside the gene matches: 11. Per the germline V gene, CDR1 is SGHRS and CDR2 is YFSETQ. The CDR3 region is CASSAGTTPSSYNEQFF. Written as DNA, the CDR3 is TGCGCCAGCAGCGCGGGGACTACCCCATCTTCCTACAATGAGCAGTTCTTC.

Here the CDR3 reads CASSQNWDTQYF. The CDR3 DNA is TGCGCCAGCAGCCAAAACTGGGATACGCAGTATTTT. The chain recombines TRBV4-3 with TRBJ2-3; no reliable D call. V gave up 2 bases and J gave up 6 bases, with 6 bases separating them. Germline V CDR1 and CDR2: LGHNA, YSLEER. The CDR3 runs 12 residues.

Here the CDR3 reads CASSWGSDRAKDTQYF. CDR3 DNA sequence: TGTGCCAGCAGCTGGGGATCGGACAGGGCGAAAGATACGCAGTATTTT. The chain is built from TRBV7-2 and TRBJ2-3; 8 bases match TRBD1. The germline V gene encodes CDR1 SGHTA and CDR2 FQGNSA. CDR3 length: 16 residues. J lost 5 bases, V lost 4 bases, and 11 bases had no gene match. The complete variable domain, with remaining parts taken from reference TRBV7-2 and TRBJ2-3, reads GAGVSQSPSNKVTEKGKDVELRCDPISGHTALYWYRQSLGQGLEFLIYFQGNSAPDKSGLPSDRFSAERTGGSVSTLTIQRTQQEDSAVYLCASSWGSDRAKDTQYFGPGTRLTVL.

The chain recombines TRBV5-1 with TRBJ1-1; weak D call: TRBD1 (6 bases). V lost 1 base and J lost 7, with 11 bases in between. The germline CDR1 and CDR2 sequences are SGHRS and YFSETQ. The CDR3 is made up of 13 amino acids. For the CDR3, the DNA is TGCGCCAGCAGCTTGTCTTGGGGGCTTGAAGCTTTCTTT. Protein sequence: CASSLSWGLEAFF.

The V call is TRBV4-2, the J call TRBJ2-7; 9 nucleotides align to TRBD1. Germline trimming cut 2 bases from V and 3 bases from J; bases unmatched to any gene: 5. The V gene's germline CDR1 is LGHNA and CDR2 YNFKEQ. The CDR3 is made up of 15 amino acids. The CDR3 DNA reads as TGTGCCAGCAGCCAATTCGAGGACAGGGGCTACGAGCAGTACTTC. It translates to CASSQFEDRGYEQYF.

This sequence joins TRBV11-1 and TRBJ2-2; D is possibly TRBD2 (6 bases). Deletions cut 5 bases from V and 3 bases from J, with 13 bases between. The CDR3 length is 15 residues. Per germline, CDR1 SGHAT and CDR2 FQDESV (reference sequence). CDR3 nucleotide sequence: TGTGCCAGCAGCCAGGAGGGGCCGGACACCGGGGAGCTGTTTTTT. Its translation: CASSQEGPDTGELFF.

CDR3 region: CAWTPFTSGIMGAYEQYF. DNA for the CDR3: TGTGCCTGGACCCCTTTCACTAGCGGGATAATGGGAGCCTACGAGCAGTACTTC. The chain recombines TRBV30 with TRBJ2-7; 10 bases are shared with TRBD2. Germline lookup yields CDR1 GTSNPN and CDR2 SVGIG (reference sequence). CDR3 size: 18 residues. The trim removed 4 bases at V and 2 bases at J, leaving 17 bases unmatched.

The CDR3 reads CASSQDLLAGTTGSEQFF. As DNA, the CDR3 is TGCGCCAGCAGCCAAGATCTGCTAGCGGGGACCACTGGCAGTGAGCAGTTCTTC. This chain uses TRBV4-3 with TRBJ2-1; 9 bases map to TRBD2. V lost 0 bases and J lost 9; bases outside the gene matches: 15. Looked up from germline, CDR1 is LGHNA and CDR2 is YSLEER. This CDR3 has 18 residues.

The chain links TRBV27 to TRBJ1-3; maybe TRBD1 (5 bases). This CDR3 spans 17 amino acids. Trimming cost V 3 bases and J 0 bases, with 15 bases left between them. Germline V gives CDR1 MNHEY, CDR2 SMNVEV (reference sequence). As DNA, the CDR3 is TGTGCCAGCAGTTTCCCTCACAGGTGCCGCTCTGGAAACACCATATATTTT. It translates to CASSFPHRCRSGNTIYF.

The chain is built from TRBV27 and TRBJ2-7, with D hard to call. Between the trimmed V and J ends, which lost 5 bases and 6 bases, there was a span of 8 bases. CDR1 is MNHEY, CDR2 SMNVEV, per germline (reference sequence). This CDR3 has 11 residues. DNA of the CDR3: TGTGCCAGCAGTACTACAACCGAGCAGTACTTC. Its translation: CASSTTTEQYF.

The V call is TRBV28, the J call TRBJ2-7; D is unclear. This CDR3 is 15 amino acids long. With 3 bases removed from V and 0 bases from J, the gap between germline ends came to 12 bases. Germline V lookup: CDR1 MDHEN, CDR2 SYDVKM. The CDR3 region is CASSFPRRGSYEQYF. The CDR3 DNA reads TGTGCCAGCAGTTTCCCGCGCAGAGGCTCCTACGAGCAGTACTTC.

This clone was recorded a few times. The V gene is TRBV11-2, the J gene TRBJ1-2; the match to TRBD1 covers 8 bases. V trimming: 7 bases; J trimming: 5 bases; junction bases outside the gene matches: 9. The CDR3 spans 14 residues. Germline CDR1 SGHAT, CDR2 FQNNGV. The DNA for the CDR3 is TGTGCCAGCACGACCACGACAGGGGATTATGGCTACACCTTC. As protein: CASTTTTGDYGYTF. Together with reference TRBV11-2 and TRBJ1-2, the CDR3 gives the full variable domain: EAGVAQSPRYKIIEKRQSVAFWCNPISGHATLYWYQQILGQGPKLLIQFQNNGVVDDSQLPKDRFSAERLKGVDSTLKIQPAKLEDSAVYLCASTTTTGDYGYTFGSGTRLTVV.

As DNA, the CDR3 is TGTGCCAGTAGTATCCTCGGGAGCGGGAGCGGGCAGCCCCAGCATTTT. Amino acids: CASSILGSGSGQPQHF. This chain joins TRBV19 and TRBJ1-5; the D is unclear. Germline lookup yields CDR1 LNHDA and CDR2 SQIVND (reference sequence). The CDR3 length is 16 residues. V dropped 3 bases and J dropped 7 bases, with 19 bases sitting between them.

The chain joins TRBV19 to TRBJ2-1, with D perhaps TRBD1 (5 bases). The germline CDR1 and CDR2 sequences are LNHDA and SQIVND (reference sequence). Trimming left V 6 bases short and J 0 bases short, with 9 bases between. The CDR3 extends over 14 amino acids. CDR3 nucleotide sequence: TGTGCCAGTAGCACAGACAGCTCCTACAATGAGCAGTTCTTC. This sequence encodes CASSTDSSYNEQFF.

The J gene is TRBJ2-7, the V gene TRBV10-3; maybe TRBD1 (5 bases). CDR1 ENHRY and CDR2 SYGVKD come from the germline V gene. V shed 0 bases and J shed 2 bases, with 8 bases lying between them. The CDR3 runs 14 residues. The chain's CDR3 is CAISESGHPYEQYF. CDR3 DNA sequence: TGTGCCATCAGTGAGTCGGGGCATCCCTACGAGCAGTACTTC.

The chain carries TRBV10-3 and TRBJ2-7, with 9 bases matching TRBD1. V was clipped by 4 bases and J by 3 bases; unmatched bases: 1. The CDR3 totals 13 residues. The V gene's germline CDR1 is ENHRY and CDR2 SYGVKD. CDR3 nucleotides: TGTGCCATCAGTGGGGGACAGGGCTACGAGCAGTACTTC. Protein product: CAISGGQGYEQYF.

Comments on this clone: The junction departs from the called germline gene at one end, perhaps through a read error. The chain joins TRBV2 to TRBJ2-7; TRBD2 matches at 10 bases. The germline V gene encodes CDR1 SNHLY and CDR2 FYNNEI. The CDR3 has 14 amino acids. The chain's CDR3 is CASSEARSGRVEDF. CDR3 nucleotide sequence: TGTGCCAGCAGTGAAGCGCGGAGCGGGAGGGTGGAAGACTTC. The full variable domain, its missing parts supplied by reference TRBV2 and TRBJ2-7, is EPEVTQTPSHQVTQMGQEVILRCVPISNHLYFYWYRQILGQKVEFLVSFYNNEISEKSEIFDDQFSVERPDGSNFTLKIRSTKLEDSAMYFCASSEARSGRVEDFGPGTRLTVT.

The chain carries TRBV7-2 and TRBJ2-7, with D maybe TRBD1 (5 bases). V was shortened by 1 base and J by 7 bases, with 8 bases between the two germline ends. This CDR3 is 12 amino acids long. CDR1 is SGHTA, CDR2 FQGNSA, per germline. In DNA form, the CDR3 reads TGTGCCAGCAGCTTAGTGTCAGGGGAGCAGTACTTC. Its protein is CASSLVSGEQYF.

The chain has TRBV18 and TRBJ2-5; a weak D match, TRBD1 (6 bases). This CDR3 is 13 amino acids long. Germline V gives CDR1 KGHSH, CDR2 LQKENI. V lost 4 bases, J lost 0 bases, and 6 bases lay in between. CDR3 nucleotide sequence: TGTGCCAGCTCACGGACAGACCAAGAGACCCAGTACTTC. It encodes CASSRTDQETQYF.

In this sample, this clone turned up once. The J gene is TRBJ2-3, the V gene TRBV4-3; no reliable D call. CDR1 LGHNA and CDR2 YSLEER come from the germline V gene. This CDR3 has 17 amino acids. Between the trimmed V and J ends, which lost 1 base and 0 bases, there was a span of 14 bases. The CDR3 loop reads CASSQVRLAASTDTQYF. CDR3 in DNA: TGCGCCAGCAGCCAAGTGCGATTAGCAGCTAGCACAGATACGCAGTATTTT.

The chain carries TRBV11-2 and TRBJ2-3, with 12 positions matching TRBD2. J gave up 6 bases and V 6 bases, and 7 bases lay outside the gene matches. Germline V gives CDR1 SGHAT, CDR2 FQNNGV. CDR3 size: 15 residues. The CDR3 DNA sequence: TGTGCCAGCAGAACGACTAGCGGGAGAGCCGATACGCAGTATTTT. Translation gives CASRTTSGRADTQYF.

This rearrangement joins TRBV9 to TRBJ2-3, with unresolved D. V lost 4 bases and J 4 bases, leaving 16 bases between the germline ends. CDR3 length: 15 amino acids. CDR1 and CDR2 from the germline V gene are SGDLS and YYNGEE. The CDR3 loop reads CASSRFAEQADTQYF. The CDR3 coding sequence is TGTGCCAGCAGCCGCTTTGCTGAGCAAGCAGATACGCAGTATTTT.

The genes are TRBV7-8 and TRBJ2-7; D is possibly TRBD1 (6 bases). There are 17 residues in the CDR3. Germline V gene lookup returns CDR1 SGHVS and CDR2 FQNEAQ. V lost 5 bases to trimming and J lost 0 bases, with 20 bases between them. The CDR3 region is CASSQGANQGSSYEQYF. The CDR3 DNA reads TGTGCCAGCAGCCAAGGCGCGAACCAGGGGAGCTCCTACGAGCAGTACTTC. Complete variable domain (other parts from reference TRBV7-8 and TRBJ2-7): GAGVSQSPRYKVAKRGQDVALRCDPISGHVSLFWYQQALGQGPEFLTYFQNEAQLDKSGLPSDRFFAERPEGSVSTLKIQRTQQEDSAVYLCASSQGANQGSSYEQYFGPGTRLTVT.

The chain couples TRBV18 to TRBJ2-7, with TRBD2 matching 10 bases. Per germline, CDR1 KGHSH and CDR2 LQKENI. The CDR3 has 13 amino acids. Unmatched junction bases numbered 0, after V lost 2 bases and J lost 5 bases. CDR3 sequence: CASSPTSGNEQYF. CDR3 sequence (DNA): TGTGCCAGCTCACCAACTAGCGGGAACGAGCAGTACTTC.

This chain uses TRBV5-1 with TRBJ2-7, with D possibly matching TRBD2 (5 bases). The CDR3 totals 13 residues. Trimming left V 2 bases short and J 7 bases short, with 13 bases between. Germline-derived CDR1 and CDR2 are SGHRS and YFSETQ. CDR3: CASSLGGSGEQYF. CDR3 nucleotides: TGCGCCAGCAGCTTAGGCGGCTCGGGGGAGCAGTACTTC.

V and J are TRBV5-6 and TRBJ2-2, with 11 bases matching TRBD1. CDR3 length equals 15 residues. The ends lost 7 bases at V and 6 bases at J; junction bases unmatched: 8. CDR1 SGHDT and CDR2 YYEEEE come from the germline V gene. The DNA for the CDR3 is TGTGCCAGCTCGGACAGGGGGCTAGGGGCCGGGGAGCTGTTTTTT. Encoded protein: CASSDRGLGAGELFF.

This sequence joins TRBV7-9 and TRBJ2-7; TRBD1 is a possible D gene (6 bases). The length of the CDR3 is 13 residues. Deletions cut 5 bases from V and 3 bases from J, with 11 bases between. CDR1 and CDR2 (germline): SEHNR, FQNEAQ (reference sequence). The CDR3 here is CASSPTTGYEQYF. DNA of the CDR3: TGTGCCAGCAGCCCGACGACAGGCTACGAGCAGTACTTC.

The J gene is TRBJ2-5, the V gene TRBV7-2; TRBD2 is a possible D gene (6 bases). CDR1 SGHTA and CDR2 FQGNSA come from the germline V gene. The V end lost 5 bases, the J end lost 4 bases, and 14 bases lay between the germline ends. CDR3 length equals 14 residues. The CDR3 region is CASSVGGGTETQYF. The DNA of the CDR3 is TGTGCCAGCAGCGTAGGTGGAGGGACAGAGACCCAGTACTTC.

V is TRBV28 and J is TRBJ2-7; a possible D gene is TRBD1 (8 bases). The CDR3 loop spans 18 amino acids. Germline loops: CDR1 MDHEN, CDR2 SYDVKM. Trimming pared 1 base from V and 3 bases from J, leaving 22 bases between. The CDR3 sequence: CASSLFTPDREGFYEQYF. The CDR3 DNA sequence: TGTGCCAGCAGTTTATTTACTCCGGACAGGGAGGGTTTCTACGAGCAGTACTTC.